Given below is one T cell receptor beta chain in context. CDR1 and CDR2 from the germline V gene are SNHLY and FYNNEI. Trimming took 4 bases from V and 5 from J, leaving 11 bases between them. The CDR3 contains 13 residues. The data are from a study of blood T cell repertoires in COVID-19. Assay: immunoSEQ multiplex PCR; the TCRdb copy retains only in-frame clones and omits some. The sample holds 150,000 to 200,000 clones, roughly 78% seen once. The V and J genes are TRBV2 and TRBJ2-5; D not resolved. The clonotype was recovered from a woman aged 80 or over with active or convalescent COVID-19. The sequenced material came from peripheral blood. CDR3 loop: CASSVFVQETQYF. The CDR3 nucleotides read TGTGCCAGCAGTGTCTTCGTCCAGGAGACCCAGTACTTC.